These 10 T cell receptor beta chains share one sample of origin, sequenced in a study of control samples from healthy donors and cancer patients. The protocol was immunoSEQ multiplex PCR, while the TCRdb copy is restricted to in-frame clones and leaves out a portion. In the table there are some 29,000 clones, about 85% of which are singletons. The sample consisted of formalin-fixed, paraffin-embedded tissue. The receptors shown here come from a female donor with melanoma.

This sequence joins TRBV15 and TRBJ2-2, with D hard to call. The CDR3 length is 14 residues. Germline V gene data show CDR1 as LNHNV and CDR2 as YYDKDF (reference sequence). V lost 2 bases, J lost 3 bases, and 7 bases lay in between. The CDR3 reads CATSRTRDTGELFF. In nucleotides, the CDR3 is TGTGCCACCAGCAGAACCAGAGACACCGGGGAGCTGTTTTTT.

The gene calls are TRBV30 and TRBJ1-2; D unresolved. CDR1 GTSNPN and CDR2 SVGIG come from the germline V gene (reference sequence). The CDR3 runs 13 residues. V was shortened by 2 bases and J by 2 bases, with 9 bases between the two germline ends. Here the CDR3 DNA reads TGTGCCTGGAGTCTGGGCAACAACTATGGCTACACCTTC. Translated, it gives CAWSLGNNYGYTF.

The chain couples TRBV18 to TRBJ2-5; 7 bases fit TRBD2. CDR3 length equals 14 residues. The trim removed 8 bases at V and 5 bases at J, leaving 11 bases unmatched. The germline V gene encodes CDR1 KGHSH and CDR2 LQKENI. CDR3 amino acids: CASGDGISGETQYF. The CDR3, as DNA: TGTGCCAGCGGGGACGGCATTAGCGGGGAGACCCAGTACTTC. Full variable domain (missing parts from reference TRBV18 and TRBJ2-5): NAGVMQNPRHLVRRRGQEARLRCSPMKGHSHVYWYRQLPEEGLKFMVYLQKENIIDESGMPKERFSAEFPKEGPSILRIQQVVRGDSAAYFCASGDGISGETQYFGPGTRLLVL.

The chain combines TRBV7-9 with TRBJ1-2, with a tentative D call TRBD1 (6 bases). The germline V gene has CDR1 SEHNR and CDR2 FQNEAQ (reference sequence). The CDR3 extends over 13 amino acids. Trimming stripped 2 bases from V and 2 bases from J, with 6 bases between. The CDR3 loop is CASSLQGNYGYTF. CDR3 DNA: TGTGCCAGCAGCTTACAGGGGAACTATGGCTACACCTTC.

The gene calls are TRBV5-5 and TRBJ2-6; 8 bases fit TRBD1. The CDR3 spans 19 residues. CDR1 and CDR2 from the germline V gene are SGHKS and YYEKEE (reference sequence). The V and J ends lost 0 bases and 0 bases, in that order; junction bases with no gene match: 8. The CDR3 loop reads CASSLVVWTGNSGANVLTF. CDR3 DNA sequence: TGTGCCAGCAGCTTGGTCGTATGGACAGGGAACTCTGGGGCCAACGTCCTGACTTTC.

V gene TRBV19 combines with J gene TRBJ2-1; 7 nucleotides line up with TRBD2. This CDR3 has 17 amino acids. Germline V gives CDR1 LNHDA, CDR2 SQIVND (reference sequence). V dropped 2 bases and J dropped 1; count of bases not matched to a gene: 8. CDR3: CASSIRFAGLSYNEQFF. CDR3 nucleotides: TGTGCCAGTAGTATAAGGTTTGCGGGACTATCCTACAATGAGCAGTTCTTC.

This clone is a singleton in its sample. Written as DNA, the CDR3 is TGTGCCTGGAATTACGGGAGCAATCAGCCCCAGCATTTT. This encodes CAWNYGSNQPQHF. This sequence joins TRBV30 and TRBJ1-5; unclear D gene. This CDR3 region has 13 residues. In germline, CDR1 is GTSNPN, CDR2 SVGIG (reference sequence). V dropped 4 bases and J dropped 1 base, with 8 bases sitting between them.

The chain employs TRBV2 and TRBJ1-1, with unresolved D. The V end was cut by 3 bases, the J end by 3 bases, with 2 bases between. The germline CDR1 and CDR2 sequences are SNHLY and FYNNEI. The CDR3 has 11 amino acids. The CDR3 protein is CASSEYTEAFF. The CDR3, as DNA: TGTGCCAGCAGTGAGTACACTGAAGCTTTCTTT.

The genes are TRBV5-1 and TRBJ1-6, with TRBD1 as a possible D gene (5 bases). The V gene lost 0 bases and the J gene lost 7 bases, with 11 bases spanning the gap. This CDR3 has 15 residues. In germline, CDR1 is SGHRS, CDR2 YFSETQ. CDR3 nucleotide sequence: TGCGCCAGCAGCTTGGACAGGTGGGGGAATTCACCCCTCCACTTT. As protein: CASSLDRWGNSPLHF. Combining the CDR3 with reference TRBV5-1 and TRBJ1-6 gives the whole variable domain KAGVTQTPRYLIKTRGQQVTLSCSPISGHRSVSWYQQTPGQGLQFLFEYFSETQRNKGNFPGRFSGRQFSNSRSEMNVSTLELGDSALYLCASSLDRWGNSPLHFGNGTRLTVT.

The chain links TRBV7-9 to TRBJ1-1, with a tentative D call TRBD1 (6 bases). Looked up from germline, CDR1 is SEHNR and CDR2 is FQNEAQ (reference sequence). The CDR3 loop spans 14 amino acids. Trimming stripped 4 bases from V and 8 bases from J, with 17 bases between. The CDR3 bases are TGTGCCAGCAGCTACCCGGACAGCGTAACCGAAGCTTTCTTT. It codes for CASSYPDSVTEAFF.